This T cell receptor beta chain is from a study of glioma-infiltrating T cells after dendritic cell vaccination. General study results and limits: Few patients contributed both blood and tumor specimens.

The method was immunoSEQ multiplex PCR; TCRdb's version includes in-frame clones alone and lacks a portion of them. The profile covers approximately 82,000 clones, with approximately 90% appearing a single time and about 3% taken by the ten largest. Trimming took off 4 bases at V and 5 bases at J, with 16 bases between the two ends. This CDR3 contains 15 residues. Germline lookup yields CDR1 SGHKS and CDR2 YYEKEE (reference sequence). With regard to this clone: Its target is not known.

The chain employs TRBV5-5 and TRBJ2-1, with a weak D call TRBD2 (5 bases). The sequences come from blood, collected before dendritic cell vaccination. The source is a human donor with glioblastoma. CDR3 sequence: CASSPWTLTDNEQFF. CDR3 coding DNA: TGTGCCAGCAGCCCATGGACTTTGACCGACAATGAGCAGTTCTTC.